The 23 T cell receptor beta chains below were found in one sample sequenced in a study of glioma-infiltrating T cells. TCR alpha and beta CDR3 regions were amplified from RNA using iRepertoire nested multiplex PCR. Using its own MiXCR run on the multiplex PCR reads, TCRdb lists one record per CDR3 protein. Of over 100,000 distinct CDR3 sequences listed, 25% to 30% are singletons. Sequencing was carried out using glioma tissue, nonneoplastic brain tissue, or PBMCs (not recorded which). The receptors derive from a human donor with low-grade glioma or glioblastoma, undergoing nonglioma brain surgery, or in good health (not recorded which).

This clonotype was counted at least ten times. The CDR3 is CASSGDRATNEKLFF. The DNA of the CDR3 is TGTGCCAGCAGTGGGGACAGAGCTACTAATGAAAAACTGTTTTTT. This chain connects TRBV27 to TRBJ1-4; 7 bases are shared with TRBD1. From germline, CDR1 is MNHEY and CDR2 SMNVEV (reference sequence). Losses at the gene ends were 5 bases for V and 2 bases for J; bases not matched to a gene: 5. CDR3 length: 15 amino acids.

This clonotype was observed at least ten times. J is TRBJ2-7 and V is TRBV7-9, with TRBD1 identical over 7 bases. V shed 6 bases, J shed 2 bases, and the junction held 13 bases outside the gene matches. Germline lookup yields CDR1 SEHNR and CDR2 FQNEAQ (reference sequence). The length of the CDR3 is 16 residues. The CDR3 loop reads CASRLTSGQRPYEQYF. The DNA for the CDR3 is TGTGCCAGCAGGCTGACATCGGGACAGCGCCCCTACGAGCAGTACTTC.

The CDR3 sequence: CATFPGLGSPLHF. The CDR3 nucleotides are TGTGCCACGTTTCCGGGACTAGGATCACCCCTCCACTTT. This sequence joins TRBV2 and TRBJ1-6, with a weak D call TRBD1 (5 bases). The ends were cut back, 10 bases at V and 10 bases at J, with 17 bases in the middle. The CDR3 spans 13 residues. Germline V gene lookup returns CDR1 SNHLY and CDR2 FYNNEI.

As regards this clonotype: Germline and junction disagree at one end, which may indicate a read error. The V gene is TRBV12-3 or TRBV12-4, the J gene TRBJ2-7; possibly TRBD1 for D (6 bases). The CDR3 covers 14 residues. CDR3 sequence reads: CASSSRDKAYEQHF. CDR3 nucleotides: TGTGCCAGCAGTTCCCGGGACAAGGCCTACGAGCAGCACTTC.

This clonotype showed up many times. The chain couples TRBV20-1 to TRBJ1-1; 8 bases fit TRBD1. Germline lookup yields CDR1 DFQATT and CDR2 SNEGSKA (reference sequence). The CDR3 extends over 15 amino acids. Trimming removed 1 base from V and 3 bases from J; junction bases left unmatched: 7. The CDR3 spells CSARVGQGRYTEAFF. The CDR3 nucleotides are TGCAGTGCTAGAGTAGGACAGGGACGATACACTGAAGCTTTCTTT.

This clonotype came up many times. CDR3 in DNA: TGTGCCAGCAGCTTAGGAGGACAGGAAAGCAATCAGCCCCAGCATTTT. It encodes CASSLGGQESNQPQHF. The chain has TRBV7-2 and TRBJ1-5; 7 bases align to TRBD1. Germline V gives CDR1 SGHTA, CDR2 FQGNSA. Trimming took 1 base from V and 1 from J; bases not matched to a gene: 4. The CDR3 runs 16 residues.

In its sample, this clonotype was seen many times. The J gene is TRBJ1-2, the V gene TRBV25-1; 7 bases are a match to TRBD1. The CDR3 is made up of 15 amino acids. V lost 4 bases to trimming and J lost 5 bases; unmatched junction nucleotides: 10. The germline gives CDR1 MGHDK, CDR2 SYGVNS. The CDR3 sequence: CASSVPGQPTYGYTF. CDR3 nucleotide sequence: TGTGCCAGCAGTGTTCCGGGACAGCCGACTTATGGCTACACCTTC.

This clonotype has ten or more counts. The V and J genes are TRBV7-3 and TRBJ2-1, with D perhaps matching TRBD2 (5 bases). The CDR3 consists of 14 residues. Deletions cut 4 bases from V and 6 bases from J, with 13 bases between. Germline values: CDR1 SGHTA, CDR2 FQGTGA. The CDR3 loop is CASSSTGTINEQFF. The CDR3 DNA is TGTGCCAGCAGCTCTACGGGAACCATCAATGAGCAGTTCTTC.

Regarding this clonotype: With a much larger clone just one base away, this may be a read error. This rearrangement joins TRBV7-9 to TRBJ2-6, with 9 bases lining up with TRBD1. Germline CDR1 reads SEHNR; CDR2 reads FQNEAQ (reference sequence). The CDR3 length is 18 residues. CDR3 in amino acids: CDSSPPGQGRSGANVLTF. The CDR3 DNA sequence: TGTGACAGCAGCCCACCGGGACAGGGACGCTCTGGGGCCAACGTCCTGACTTTC.

This clonotype was seen repeatedly, ten times or more. V usage is TRBV7-9 and J usage is TRBJ1-6; D gene uncertain. Germline CDR1 and CDR2: SEHNR and FQNEAQ (reference sequence). V lost 5 bases, J lost 6 bases, and 5 bases lay in between. The CDR3 is 12 residues long. CDR3 sequence (DNA): TGTGCCAGCAGCCTCCTTAATTCACCCCTCCACTTT. It specifies CASSLLNSPLHF.

As for this clonotype: It may be a read error: a sequence one base away is much more abundant. This chain links TRBV12-3 or TRBV12-4 with TRBJ1-2, with a tentative D call TRBD1 (6 bases). The CDR3 consists of 12 residues. As DNA, the CDR3 is TGTGCCAGCAGTTACTACAGGGTCCCCCTTTCCTTC. It specifies CASSYYRVPLSF.

In this sample, this clonotype turned up many times. This chain uses TRBV4-1 with TRBJ2-5; D assignment may be TRBD1 or TRBD2 (5 bases each). The CDR3 runs 15 residues. Trimming took off 0 bases at V and 4 bases at J, with 12 bases between the two ends. Germline CDR1 MGHRA, CDR2 YSYEKL. Here the CDR3 reads CASSQDMGRRETQYF. In DNA, the CDR3 is TGCGCCAGCAGCCAAGATATGGGACGCAGAGAGACCCAGTACTTC.

The chain employs TRBV11-3 and TRBJ1-1; no reliable D call. Trimming took 8 bases from V and 6 from J, leaving 19 bases between them. The CDR3 runs to 14 residues. Germline lookup yields CDR1 SGHNT and CDR2 YENEEA. This chain's CDR3 is CASDFPNSGSEAFF. The CDR3 DNA reads as TGTGCCAGCGACTTCCCAAATAGCGGCTCTGAAGCTTTCTTT.

This clonotype was picked up many times. Relative to the germline gene, one junction end is altered; a read error may explain this. V usage is TRBV7-2 and J usage is TRBJ2-7; D call uncertain. In germline, CDR1 is SGHTA, CDR2 FQGNSA. The CDR3 totals 11 residues. In DNA form, the CDR3 reads TGCCCCCATGCCCTAGTTACGAAGCAGTACTTC. Its protein product is CPHALVTKQYF.

The chain combines TRBV11-3 with TRBJ1-1, with TRBD1 identical over 7 bases. The CDR3 runs 13 residues. V lost 5 bases, J lost 5 bases, and 5 bases stayed unmatched. From germline, CDR1 is SGHNT and CDR2 YENEEA. The CDR3 loop reads CASSLTGMTEAFF. The CDR3 DNA reads TGTGCCAGCAGCCTGACAGGGATGACTGAAGCTTTCTTT.

This clonotype has at least ten counts. The chain is built from TRBV14 and TRBJ1-2; 9 bases match TRBD1. Germline CDR1 reads SGHDN; CDR2 reads FVKESK. The CDR3 runs 14 residues. Trimming removed 4 bases from V and 4 bases from J; junction bases left unmatched: 4. The CDR3 sequence: CASSPTGGIYGYTF. The CDR3 nucleotides are TGTGCCAGCAGCCCGACAGGGGGTATCTATGGCTACACCTTC.

This clonotype was observed many times. The chain carries TRBV20-1 and TRBJ2-7; D call uncertain. CDR1 and CDR2 from the germline V gene are DFQATT and SNEGSKA (reference sequence). V was cut by 3 bases and J by 3 bases, with 9 bases left in between. CDR3 length: 12 residues. CDR3 region: CSARAKGYEQYF. CDR3 in DNA: TGCAGTGCTAGGGCCAAAGGCTACGAGCAGTACTTC.

CDR3: CAISRGGSYNEQFF. CDR3 in DNA: TGTGCCATCTCGCGAGGGGGCTCCTACAATGAGCAGTTCTTC. The genes are TRBV12-3 or TRBV12-4 and TRBJ2-1; weak D call: TRBD1 (6 bases). The CDR3 extends over 14 amino acids. Deletions cut 10 bases from V and 0 bases from J, with 13 bases between.

V is TRBV29-1 and J is TRBJ1-2; D remains unclear. This CDR3 region has 15 residues. CDR1 is SQVTM, CDR2 ANQGSEA, per germline. The germline V and J ends were trimmed by 4 bases and 4 bases, with 19 bases remaining between them. The CDR3 here is CSVGMGTSGGYGYTF. CDR3 in DNA: TGCAGCGTTGGCATGGGTACTTCTGGAGGCTATGGCTACACCTTC. Looking up the rest from reference TRBV29-1 and TRBJ1-2 gives the full variable domain: SAVISQKPSRDICQRGTSLTIQCQVDSQVTMMFWYRQQPGQSLTLIATANQGSEATYESGFVIDKFPISRPNLTFSTLTVSNMSPEDSSIYLCSVGMGTSGGYGYTFGSGTRLTVV.

At least ten counts were recorded for this clonotype. The chain has TRBV10-2 and TRBJ1-1; D is ambiguous. The V gene's germline CDR1 is WSHSY and CDR2 SAAADI. Trimming stripped 2 bases from V and 4 bases from J, with 14 bases between. The CDR3 is 15 amino acids. Here the CDR3 DNA reads TGCGCCAGCAGTGAGGTTCCGGGGTTGAGCACTGAAGCTTTCTTT. This sequence encodes CASSEVPGLSTEAFF.

The table lists this clonotype with many counts. This chain joins TRBV2 and TRBJ1-5, with a tentative D call TRBD1 (6 bases). This CDR3 has 14 residues. Germline V gene data show CDR1 as SNHLY and CDR2 as FYNNEI. The V end was cut by 6 bases, the J end by 1 base, with 10 bases between. The CDR3 coding sequence is TGTGCCAGCAGACAGGGTTTAAGCAATCAGCCCCAGCATTTT. Translating gives CASRQGLSNQPQHF.

This clonotype was counted between two and nine times. The V and J genes are TRBV18 and TRBJ1-2; TRBD1 aligns across 8 bases. Germline trimming cut 5 bases from V and 2 bases from J; bases unmatched to any gene: 7. The CDR3 spans 15 residues. CDR1 and CDR2 (germline): KGHSH, LQKENI. CDR3 loop: CASSSDREVNYGYTF. CDR3 sequence (DNA): TGTGCCAGCTCATCGGACAGGGAAGTGAACTATGGCTACACCTTC.

The table lists this clonotype with a count of one. One end of the junction is discordant with germline, which a read error may explain. The rearrangement links TRBV6-2 or TRBV6-3 to TRBJ1-2; TRBD1 might be the D (6 bases). CDR3 size: 14 residues. Germline CDR1 MNHEY, CDR2 SVGEGT. DNA for the CDR3: TGTGCCAGCAGTCAACCGGGGGCCAACTATGGCTACAGCTTC. Translation: CASSQPGANYGYSF.